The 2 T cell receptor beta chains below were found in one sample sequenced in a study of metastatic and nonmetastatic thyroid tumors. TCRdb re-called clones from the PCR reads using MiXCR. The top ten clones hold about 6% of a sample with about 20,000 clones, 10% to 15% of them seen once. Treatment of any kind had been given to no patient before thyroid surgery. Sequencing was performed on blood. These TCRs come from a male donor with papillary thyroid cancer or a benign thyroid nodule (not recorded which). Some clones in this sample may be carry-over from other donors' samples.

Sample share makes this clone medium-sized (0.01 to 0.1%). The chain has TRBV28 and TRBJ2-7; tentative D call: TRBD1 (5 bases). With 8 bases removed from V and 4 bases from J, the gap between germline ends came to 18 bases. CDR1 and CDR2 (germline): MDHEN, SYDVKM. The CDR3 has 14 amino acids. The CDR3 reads CASSRTLSGYEQYF. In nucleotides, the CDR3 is TGTGCCAGCTCCAGGACCCTTTCAGGGTACGAGCAGTACTTC.

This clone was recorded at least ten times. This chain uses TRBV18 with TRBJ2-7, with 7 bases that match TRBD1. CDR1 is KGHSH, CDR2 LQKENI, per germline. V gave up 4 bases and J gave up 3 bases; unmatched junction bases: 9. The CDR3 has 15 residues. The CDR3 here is CASSHLRTGYYEQYF. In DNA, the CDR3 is TGTGCCAGCTCACACCTCCGGACAGGCTACTACGAGCAGTACTTC.